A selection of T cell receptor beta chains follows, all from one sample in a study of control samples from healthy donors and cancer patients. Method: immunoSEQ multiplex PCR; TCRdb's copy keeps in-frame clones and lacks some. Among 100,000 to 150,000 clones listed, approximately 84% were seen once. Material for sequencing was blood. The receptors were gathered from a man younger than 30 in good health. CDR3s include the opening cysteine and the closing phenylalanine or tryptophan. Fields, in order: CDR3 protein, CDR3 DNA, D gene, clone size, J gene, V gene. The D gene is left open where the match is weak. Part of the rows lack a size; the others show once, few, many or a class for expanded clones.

CDR3aa: CASSPGSNTEAFF
CDR3nt: TGTGCCAGCAGCCCGGGAAGCAACACTGAAGCTTTCTTT
d_gene: NA
abundance: NA
j_gene: TRBJ1-1
v_gene: TRBV27

CDR3aa: CASNEGEDTYSNQPQHF
CDR3nt: TGTGCCAGCAATGAAGGGGAGGATACTTATAGCAATCAGCCCCAGCATTTT
d_gene: NA
abundance: NA
j_gene: TRBJ1-5
v_gene: TRBV2

CDR3aa: CASSRKTNSPLHF
CDR3nt: TGTGCCAGCAGCCGAAAAACAAATTCACCCCTCCACTTT
d_gene: NA
abundance: few
j_gene: TRBJ1-6
v_gene: TRBV14

CDR3aa: CATSGYGTGVTDTQYF
CDR3nt: TGTGCCACCAGTGGCTATGGGACAGGGGTCACAGATACGCAGTATTTT
d_gene: TRBD1
abundance: NA
j_gene: TRBJ2-3
v_gene: TRBV24-1

CDR3aa: CASSGDRGLHYGYTF
CDR3nt: TGTGCCAGCAGCGGCGACAGGGGGTTACACTATGGCTACACCTTC
d_gene: TRBD1
abundance: NA
j_gene: TRBJ1-2
v_gene: TRBV9

CDR3aa: CASSTGTGASEQYF
CDR3nt: TGTGCCAGCAGCACCGGGACAGGGGCGAGCGAGCAGTACTTC
d_gene: TRBD1
abundance: NA
j_gene: TRBJ2-7
v_gene: TRBV6-2/TRBV6-3

CDR3aa: CASSLPRTGAQFF
CDR3nt: TGTGCCAGCAGCCTACCGAGGACGGGGGCGCAGTTCTTC
d_gene: NA
abundance: NA
j_gene: TRBJ2-1
v_gene: TRBV7-3

CDR3aa: CASSQDRDRGRAKETQYF
CDR3nt: TGTGCCAGCAGCCAAGATAGGGACAGGGGAAGGGCGAAAGAGACCCAGTACTTC
d_gene: TRBD1
abundance: NA
j_gene: TRBJ2-5
v_gene: TRBV3-1/TRBV3-2

CDR3aa: CASSVGGRGANVLTF
CDR3nt: TGTGCCAGCAGCGTAGGGGGGCGCGGGGCCAACGTCCTGACTTTC
d_gene: NA
abundance: NA
j_gene: TRBJ2-6
v_gene: TRBV9

CDR3aa: CASSRRPGLAGDEQFF
CDR3nt: TGTGCCAGCAGCCGCCGCCCGGGACTAGCGGGGGATGAGCAGTTCTTC
d_gene: TRBD2
abundance: NA
j_gene: TRBJ2-1
v_gene: TRBV14

CDR3aa: CASRRFQGGTDTQYF
CDR3nt: TGTGCCAGCAGACGGTTCCAGGGGGGTACAGATACGCAGTATTTT
d_gene: NA
abundance: NA
j_gene: TRBJ2-3
v_gene: TRBV2

CDR3aa: CASSPSGIGSYNEQFF
CDR3nt: TGCGCCAGCAGCCCATCAGGGATTGGGTCCTACAATGAGCAGTTCTTC
d_gene: NA
abundance: NA
j_gene: TRBJ2-1
v_gene: TRBV5-1

CDR3aa: CASSPLNEKLFF
CDR3nt: TGTGCCAGCAGTCCTTTGAATGAAAAACTGTTTTTT
d_gene: NA
abundance: NA
j_gene: TRBJ1-4
v_gene: TRBV27

CDR3aa: CASSPRRGVQETQYF
CDR3nt: TGTGCCAGCAGCCCTAGAAGAGGAGTCCAAGAGACCCAGTACTTC
d_gene: NA
abundance: NA
j_gene: TRBJ2-5
v_gene: TRBV11-3

CDR3aa: CSVGTALYDGYTF
CDR3nt: TGCAGCGTTGGGACAGCCCTATACGATGGCTACACCTTC
d_gene: NA
abundance: NA
j_gene: TRBJ1-2
v_gene: TRBV29-1

CDR3aa: CASSLLGYGYTF
CDR3nt: TGCGCCAGCAGCTTGTTAGGGTATGGCTACACCTTC
d_gene: NA
abundance: NA
j_gene: TRBJ1-2
v_gene: TRBV5-1

CDR3aa: CASSYRRESGDTQYF
CDR3nt: TGTGCCAGCAGTTACAGGCGGGAGTCCGGAGATACGCAGTATTTT
d_gene: TRBD2
abundance: NA
j_gene: TRBJ2-3
v_gene: TRBV6-6

CDR3aa: CASVGTGAQETQYF
CDR3nt: TGTGCCAGCGTGGGGACAGGGGCACAAGAGACCCAGTACTTC
d_gene: TRBD1
abundance: NA
j_gene: TRBJ2-5
v_gene: TRBV7-6

CDR3aa: CASSPTGGAGDTQYF
CDR3nt: TGCGCCAGCAGCCCTACAGGGGGGGCGGGAGATACGCAGTATTTT
d_gene: NA
abundance: NA
j_gene: TRBJ2-3
v_gene: TRBV5-1

CDR3aa: CAIRDEAYGYTF
CDR3nt: TGTGCCATCCGGGATGAAGCCTATGGCTACACCTTC
d_gene: NA
abundance: once
j_gene: TRBJ1-2
v_gene: TRBV10-3

CDR3aa: CASSLDRHNSPLHF
CDR3nt: TGTGCCAGCAGCTTAGACAGGCATAATTCACCCCTCCACTTT
d_gene: NA
abundance: few
j_gene: TRBJ1-6
v_gene: TRBV11-2

CDR3aa: CASREGLAGTDTQYF
CDR3nt: TGTGCCAGCAGGGAGGGACTAGCGGGAACAGATACGCAGTATTTT
d_gene: TRBD2
abundance: NA
j_gene: TRBJ2-3
v_gene: TRBV9

CDR3aa: CASSPWWSGNADTQYF
CDR3nt: TGTGCCAGCAGCCCCTGGTGGAGCGGAAATGCAGATACGCAGTATTTT
d_gene: NA
abundance: NA
j_gene: TRBJ2-3
v_gene: TRBV14

CDR3aa: CAWSVQWVGRGYEQYF
CDR3nt: TGTGCCTGGAGTGTTCAATGGGTCGGGAGGGGATACGAGCAGTACTTC
d_gene: TRBD2
abundance: NA
j_gene: TRBJ2-7
v_gene: TRBV30

CDR3aa: CASSWTGTGVREQYF
CDR3nt: TGTGCCAGCAGTTGGACCGGGACAGGGGTTCGCGAGCAGTACTTC
d_gene: TRBD1
abundance: NA
j_gene: TRBJ2-7
v_gene: TRBV6-5

CDR3aa: CASRPGLAGVGEQFF
CDR3nt: TGTGCCAGCAGGCCCGGACTAGCGGGAGTGGGTGAGCAGTTCTTC
d_gene: TRBD2
abundance: many
j_gene: TRBJ2-1
v_gene: TRBV5-4